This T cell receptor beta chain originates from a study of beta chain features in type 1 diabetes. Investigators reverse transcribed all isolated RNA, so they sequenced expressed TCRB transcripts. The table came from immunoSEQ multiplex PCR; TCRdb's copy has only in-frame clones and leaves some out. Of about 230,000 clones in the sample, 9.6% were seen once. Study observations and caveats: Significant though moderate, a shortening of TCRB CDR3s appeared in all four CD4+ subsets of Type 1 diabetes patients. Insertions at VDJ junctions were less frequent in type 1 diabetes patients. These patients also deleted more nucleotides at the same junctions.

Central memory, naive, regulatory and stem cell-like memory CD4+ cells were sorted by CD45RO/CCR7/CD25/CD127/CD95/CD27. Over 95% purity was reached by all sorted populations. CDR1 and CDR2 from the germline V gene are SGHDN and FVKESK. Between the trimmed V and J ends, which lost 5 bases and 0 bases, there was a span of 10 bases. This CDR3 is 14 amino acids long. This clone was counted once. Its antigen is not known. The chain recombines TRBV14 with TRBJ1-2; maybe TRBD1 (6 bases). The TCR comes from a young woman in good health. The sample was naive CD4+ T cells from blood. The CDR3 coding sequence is TGTGCCAGCAGCTGGGACACCGCTAACTATGGCTACACCTTC. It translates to CASSWDTANYGYTF.